This paragraph covers one T cell receptor (beta chain) sequence. The antigen is not known. Sample-barcoded 5' priming and a J-beta primer mix drove a second PCR of roughly 7 to 11 cycles. Any given sample supplied a minimum of 3 million CDR3-containing paired-end reads. TCRdb itself ran the 5' RACE reads through MiXCR, one entry per CDR3 protein. This table has 700,000 to 950,000 distinct CDR3 sequences, 58% appearing once. This sample stems from a study of blood T cells in healthy people across ages. The study's findings and limits: Researchers said unsorted PBMCs prevented a conclusive naive versus antigen-experienced comparison. Across the age range, TCR beta diversity per million T cells fell in a roughly linear way. Donor CMV infection status was unknown, possibly confounding age-related changes in expanded clonotypes.

The junction had 16 bases not matched to a gene; V was cut back by 7 bases and J by 11 bases. CDR3 length: 14 amino acids. Germline V gene lookup returns CDR1 MDHEN and CDR2 SYDVKM. The sequence derives from a man in his thirties or forties in good health. Sequenced material: blood. The rearrangement joins TRBV28 to TRBJ2-5, with TRBD2 identical over 7 bases. DNA for the CDR3: TGTGCCAGCACCTCGCAACTCGGGGGGAATGAGCAGTACTTC. Amino acid sequence: CASTSQLGGNEQYF.